This TCR beta chain came from a study of blood T cell repertoires in COVID-19. Study in general: Some COVID-19 samples were acute and others convalescent; all came from the United States, Italy and Spain.

Libraries were prepared by immunoSEQ multiplex PCR; TCRdb keeps only in-frame clonotypes and omits some of them. The sample records 70,000 to 90,000 clones, approximately 88% being singletons. This clone was found a few times. The germline V gene encodes CDR1 SGHTA and CDR2 FQGNSA. The CDR3 contains 16 residues. V was clipped by 2 bases and J by 8 bases, with 16 bases between them. Material: peripheral blood. This clonotype was sampled from a human donor in a cohort sampled during active COVID-19. The chain combines TRBV7-2 with TRBJ1-6; perhaps TRBD1 as D (6 bases). CDR3 protein: CASSLNREGFHSPLHF. The CDR3 nucleotides read TGTGCCAGCAGCTTAAACAGGGAGGGGTTTCATTCACCCCTCCACTTT.